A selection of T cell receptor beta chains follows, all from one sample in a study of T cells in Graves' hyperthyroidism and ophthalmopathy. MiXCR, run by TCRdb on the multiplex PCR reads, gives a single entry per CDR3 protein. The data contain 300,000 to 450,000 distinct CDR3 sequences, 15% to 18% of them singletons. Sequencing used blood. All receptors derive from a woman under 30 with Graves' hyperthyroidism that later progressed to Graves' ophthalmopathy. CDR3s include the opening cysteine and the closing phenylalanine or tryptophan. D genes are given only for firm matches. Expanded clones get a size class; other rows say once, few or many, or leave the size out.

d_gene: NA
abundance: many
v_gene: TRBV14
j_gene: TRBJ1-1
CDR3aa: CASSPGHREAFF
CDR3nt: TGTGCCAGCAGCCCGGGACACCGTGAAGCTTTCTTT

d_gene: NA
abundance: NA
v_gene: TRBV12-3/TRBV12-4
j_gene: TRBJ2-1
CDR3aa: CASGQVTRGNEQFF
CDR3nt: TGTGCCAGCGGTCAGGTGACTAGGGGGAATGAGCAGTTCTTC

d_gene: TRBD1
abundance: few
v_gene: TRBV5-1
j_gene: TRBJ1-2
CDR3aa: CASSLGSTGGDGYTF
CDR3nt: TGCGCCAGCAGCTTGGGTTCGACAGGGGGCGATGGCTACACCTTC

d_gene: TRBD2
abundance: many
v_gene: TRBV2
j_gene: TRBJ2-5
CDR3aa: CASSELGLAGEETQYF
CDR3nt: TGTGCCAGCAGTGAACTGGGACTAGCGGGAGAAGAGACCCAGTACTTC

d_gene: NA
abundance: NA
v_gene: TRBV19
j_gene: TRBJ2-2
CDR3aa: CASSDQPPNTGELFF
CDR3nt: TGTGCCAGTAGTGACCAGCCCCCGAACACCGGGGAGCTGTTTTTT

d_gene: NA
abundance: few
v_gene: TRBV7-9
j_gene: TRBJ2-2
CDR3aa: CASSLRRVEDTGELFF
CDR3nt: TGTGCCAGCAGCTTAAGGAGGGTCGAGGACACCGGGGAGCTGTTTTTT

d_gene: NA
abundance: NA
v_gene: TRBV7-9
j_gene: TRBJ1-1
CDR3aa: CASSRRGPGAEAFF
CDR3nt: TGTGCCAGCAGTCGCCGGGGCCCTGGAGCTGAAGCTTTCTTT

d_gene: TRBD2
abundance: many
v_gene: TRBV28
j_gene: TRBJ2-7
CDR3aa: CASSRREPPYEQYF
CDR3nt: TGTGCCAGCAGTCGGCGGGAGCCACCCTACGAGCAGTACTTC

d_gene: TRBD2
abundance: many
v_gene: TRBV5-5
j_gene: TRBJ2-7
CDR3aa: CASSLRAGGPNEQYF
CDR3nt: TGTGCCAGCAGCTTGCGAGCGGGAGGGCCTAACGAGCAGTACTTC

d_gene: NA
abundance: many
v_gene: TRBV7-9
j_gene: TRBJ1-1
CDR3aa: CASSFGQQNTEAFF
CDR3nt: TGTGCCAGCAGCTTTGGACAGCAGAACACTGAAGCTTTCTTT

d_gene: NA
abundance: NA
v_gene: TRBV4-1
j_gene: TRBJ2-7
CDR3aa: CASSQGGSEQYF
CDR3nt: TGCGCCAGCAGCCAAGGAGGTTCCGAGCAGTACTTC

d_gene: NA
abundance: many
v_gene: TRBV18
j_gene: TRBJ2-1
CDR3aa: CASSPPTITTYNEQFF
CDR3nt: TGTGCCAGCTCACCACCAACAATTACGACTTACAATGAGCAGTTCTTC

d_gene: TRBD1
abundance: NA
v_gene: TRBV28
j_gene: TRBJ2-1
CDR3aa: CATSGTVPYNEQFF
CDR3nt: TGTGCCACCTCCGGGACAGTCCCCTACAATGAGCAGTTCTTC

d_gene: NA
abundance: NA
v_gene: TRBV25-1
j_gene: TRBJ1-1
CDR3aa: CASSESGIEAFF
CDR3nt: TGTGCCAGCAGTGAATCGGGGATTGAAGCTTTCTTT

d_gene: NA
abundance: many
v_gene: TRBV28
j_gene: TRBJ2-5
CDR3aa: CASSFSFGGVKTQYF
CDR3nt: TGTGCCAGCAGTTTTAGTTTTGGGGGAGTGAAGACCCAGTACTTC

d_gene: NA
abundance: few
v_gene: TRBV19
j_gene: TRBJ1-4
CDR3aa: CASSIAVQAEKLFF
CDR3nt: TGTGCCAGTAGTATAGCCGTCCAGGCGGAAAAACTGTTTTTT

d_gene: NA
abundance: many
v_gene: TRBV28
j_gene: TRBJ1-5
CDR3aa: CASSFPGEPNQPQHF
CDR3nt: TGTGCCAGCAGTTTCCCAGGGGAGCCTAATCAGCCCCAGCATTTT

d_gene: NA
abundance: NA
v_gene: TRBV27
j_gene: TRBJ2-1
CDR3aa: CASSSNPDEQFF
CDR3nt: TGTGCCAGCAGTTCCAATCCCGATGAGCAGTTCTTC

d_gene: TRBD1
abundance: many
v_gene: TRBV30
j_gene: TRBJ1-2
CDR3aa: CAWRELGQGNYGYTF
CDR3nt: TGTGCCTGGAGGGAACTTGGACAGGGGAACTATGGCTACACCTTC

d_gene: NA
abundance: many
v_gene: TRBV3-1
j_gene: TRBJ2-6
CDR3aa: CASRGAGANVLTF
CDR3nt: TGTGCCAGCAGGGGAGCTGGGGCCAACGTCCTGACTTTC

d_gene: TRBD2
abundance: NA
v_gene: TRBV7-9
j_gene: TRBJ2-1
CDR3aa: CASRSASGIKQFF
CDR3nt: TGTGCCAGCAGAAGCGCTAGCGGGATTAAGCAGTTCTTC

d_gene: NA
abundance: many
v_gene: TRBV3-1
j_gene: TRBJ2-5
CDR3aa: CASSQIETQYF
CDR3nt: TGTGCCAGCAGCCAGATAGAGACCCAGTACTTC

d_gene: NA
abundance: many
v_gene: TRBV20-1
j_gene: TRBJ2-3
CDR3aa: CSARRDPSTDTQYF
CDR3nt: TGCAGTGCTAGGCGGGACCCTAGCACAGATACGCAGTATTTT

d_gene: NA
abundance: many
v_gene: TRBV10-1
j_gene: TRBJ2-5
CDR3aa: CASSELGKETQYF
CDR3nt: TGCGCCAGCAGTGAGTTAGGCAAAGAGACCCAGTACTTC

d_gene: NA
abundance: few
v_gene: TRBV4-1
j_gene: TRBJ1-3
CDR3aa: CASSQGNAEAISGNTIYF
CDR3nt: TGCGCCAGCAGCCAAGGTAATGCGGAGGCCATCTCTGGAAACACCATATATTTT

d_gene: TRBD2
abundance: few
v_gene: TRBV6-2/TRBV6-3
j_gene: TRBJ2-3
CDR3aa: CASSYGTSGGRTDTQYF
CDR3nt: TGTGCCAGCAGTTACGGGACTAGCGGGGGACGCACAGATACGCAGTATTTT

d_gene: NA
abundance: many
v_gene: TRBV3-1
j_gene: TRBJ2-7
CDR3aa: CASSQAGVSYEQYF
CDR3nt: TGTGCCAGCAGCCAAGCAGGCGTGTCTTACGAGCAGTACTTC

d_gene: TRBD1
abundance: few
v_gene: TRBV6-1
j_gene: TRBJ2-4
CDR3aa: CASSSTGLASNIQYF
CDR3nt: TGTGCCAGCAGTTCGACAGGGCTGGCTTCAAACATTCAGTACTTC

d_gene: TRBD2
abundance: few
v_gene: TRBV7-2
j_gene: TRBJ2-7
CDR3aa: CASSLGPWTSGRKDSYEQYF
CDR3nt: TGTGCCAGCAGCTTAGGTCCCTGGACTAGCGGGAGAAAAGACTCCTACGAGCAGTACTTC

d_gene: TRBD1
abundance: many
v_gene: TRBV27
j_gene: TRBJ2-3
CDR3aa: CASSLVGQGGTDTQYF
CDR3nt: TGTGCCAGCAGTTTAGTGGGGCAGGGGGGCACAGATACGCAGTATTTT

d_gene: NA
abundance: many
v_gene: TRBV6-1
j_gene: TRBJ2-6
CDR3aa: CASSLLVSSGANVLTF
CDR3nt: TGTGCCAGCAGTCTCCTTGTAAGCTCTGGGGCCAACGTCCTGACTTTC

d_gene: NA
abundance: few
v_gene: TRBV5-1
j_gene: TRBJ2-3
CDR3aa: CASSLLIRTDTQYF
CDR3nt: TGCGCCAGCAGCTTGCTTATACGCACAGATACGCAGTATTTT

d_gene: TRBD2
abundance: few
v_gene: TRBV19
j_gene: TRBJ2-3
CDR3aa: CASSGRAGTDTQYF
CDR3nt: TGTGCCAGTAGCGGGCGAGCGGGAACAGATACGCAGTATTTT

d_gene: NA
abundance: many
v_gene: TRBV2
j_gene: TRBJ2-1
CDR3aa: CASSSRLYNEQFF
CDR3nt: TGTGCCAGCAGTTCACGACTCTACAATGAGCAGTTCTTC

d_gene: NA
abundance: many
v_gene: TRBV27
j_gene: TRBJ2-1
CDR3aa: CASSLSLDNEQFF
CDR3nt: TGTGCCAGCAGTTTATCATTAGACAATGAGCAGTTCTTC

d_gene: NA
abundance: few
v_gene: TRBV20-1
j_gene: TRBJ2-4
CDR3aa: CSAEARGVAKNIQYF
CDR3nt: TGCAGTGCTGAGGCCAGGGGGGTAGCCAAAAACATTCAGTACTTC

d_gene: NA
abundance: many
v_gene: TRBV10-3
j_gene: TRBJ2-7
CDR3aa: CAISVQGYEQYF
CDR3nt: TGTGCCATCAGTGTACAGGGCTACGAGCAGTACTTC

d_gene: NA
abundance: NA
v_gene: TRBV30
j_gene: TRBJ1-3
CDR3aa: CAWSSMGGFSGNTIYF
CDR3nt: TGTGCCTGGAGTAGTATGGGAGGATTCTCTGGAAACACCATATATTTT

d_gene: TRBD2
abundance: NA
v_gene: TRBV5-4
j_gene: TRBJ2-6
CDR3aa: CASSMGTSGRHSSGANVLTF
CDR3nt: TGTGCCAGCAGCATGGGGACTAGCGGGAGGCACAGCTCTGGGGCCAACGTCCTGACTTTC

d_gene: NA
abundance: many
v_gene: TRBV18
j_gene: TRBJ2-2
CDR3aa: CASSPPTRTGELFF
CDR3nt: TGTGCCAGCTCACCACCGACTAGAACCGGGGAGCTGTTTTTT

d_gene: TRBD2
abundance: few
v_gene: TRBV19
j_gene: TRBJ2-3
CDR3aa: CASSIVPSGSTDTQYF
CDR3nt: TGTGCCAGTAGTATAGTGCCTAGCGGCAGCACAGATACGCAGTATTTT

d_gene: TRBD1
abundance: NA
v_gene: TRBV28
j_gene: TRBJ2-2
CDR3aa: CASRTQGAIGELFF
CDR3nt: TGTGCCAGCCGAACTCAGGGGGCAATCGGGGAGCTGTTTTTT

d_gene: TRBD2
abundance: many
v_gene: TRBV2
j_gene: TRBJ2-2
CDR3aa: CASRRSPTSGDTGELFF
CDR3nt: TGTGCCAGCAGGAGGTCCCCCACTAGCGGGGACACCGGGGAGCTGTTTTTT

d_gene: TRBD1
abundance: many
v_gene: TRBV20-1
j_gene: TRBJ1-2
CDR3aa: CSAARGPSYGYTF
CDR3nt: TGCAGTGCTGCCAGGGGGCCGAGCTATGGCTACACCTTC

d_gene: NA
abundance: many
v_gene: TRBV3-1
j_gene: TRBJ1-5
CDR3aa: CASSHGTALVQPQHF
CDR3nt: TGTGCCAGCAGCCACGGGACGGCCTTAGTGCAGCCCCAGCATTTT